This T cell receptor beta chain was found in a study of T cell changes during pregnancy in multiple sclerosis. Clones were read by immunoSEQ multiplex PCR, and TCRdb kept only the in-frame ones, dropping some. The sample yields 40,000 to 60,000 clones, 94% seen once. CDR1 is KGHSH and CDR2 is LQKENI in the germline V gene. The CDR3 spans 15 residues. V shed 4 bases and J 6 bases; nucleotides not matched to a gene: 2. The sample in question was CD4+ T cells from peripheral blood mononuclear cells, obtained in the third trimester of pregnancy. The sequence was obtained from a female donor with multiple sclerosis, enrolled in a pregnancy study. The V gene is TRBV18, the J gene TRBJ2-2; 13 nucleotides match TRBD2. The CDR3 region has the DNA TGTGCCAGCTCACGGACTAGCGGGAGAGCCGGGGAGCTGTTTTTT. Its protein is CASSRTSGRAGELFF.